These 13 T cell receptor beta chains came from one sample sequenced in a study of response to subunit inactivated influenza vaccine. Each CDR3 protein gets one entry after TCRdb re-called the RT-PCR reads with MiXCR. The sample lists about 190,000 distinct CDR3 sequences; approximately 15% were seen once. Here the sequenced sample was CD8+ T cells sorted from PBMCs, taken 5 days after vaccination. These receptors were obtained from a man aged 50-60 years who received an inactivated influenza vaccine.

CDR3 nucleotide sequence: TGTGCCAGCAGGGGTTGGGGGACAGGGGGCAAAACTAGCACAGATACGCAGTATTTT. As protein: CASRGWGTGGKTSTDTQYF. The chain recombines TRBV6-1 with TRBJ2-3; 12 bases agree with TRBD1. This CDR3 comprises 19 residues. Per the germline V gene, CDR1 is MNHNS and CDR2 is SASEGT. Trimming took 6 bases from V and 0 from J; bases not matched to a gene: 13.

This rearrangement joins TRBV4-2 to TRBJ2-7; the D call may be TRBD1 or TRBD2 (5 bases each). Germline loops: CDR1 LGHNA, CDR2 YNFKEQ. The CDR3 loop spans 14 amino acids. V lost 3 bases and J 1 base, leaving 10 bases between the germline ends. The CDR3 spells CASSQKEGSYEQYF. In nucleotides, the CDR3 is TGTGCCAGCAGCCAGAAAGAGGGGTCCTACGAGCAGTACTTC.

The V gene is TRBV7-9, the J gene TRBJ2-1; 8 nucleotides line up with TRBD1. The CDR3 runs 17 residues. With V trimmed by 5 bases and J by 6 bases, 15 bases remained unmatched. The germline CDR1 and CDR2 sequences are SEHNR and FQNEAQ (reference sequence). CDR3 residues: CASSRFQGARSGNEQFF. CDR3 coding DNA: TGTGCCAGCAGCCGTTTTCAGGGGGCGCGTTCGGGCAATGAGCAGTTCTTC.

This clonotype came up a few times. CDR3 protein: CASRGTSLGTDTQYF. The CDR3, as DNA: TGTGCCAGCAGGGGGACTAGTCTAGGCACAGATACGCAGTATTTT. The V and J genes are TRBV2 and TRBJ2-3; TRBD2 matches at 8 bases. With V trimmed by 6 bases and J by 1 base, 6 bases remained unmatched. The CDR3 runs 15 residues. Germline CDR1 is SNHLY and CDR2 is FYNNEI.

The J gene is TRBJ2-7, the V gene TRBV15; the D is unclear. The CDR3 contains 12 residues. Germline V gene lookup returns CDR1 LNHNV and CDR2 YYDKDF (reference sequence). V dropped 5 bases and J dropped 3 bases, with 8 bases sitting between them. CDR3 nucleotide sequence: TGTGCCACCAGCGACATAGGCTACGAGCAGTACTTC. This encodes CATSDIGYEQYF.

This CDR3 reads CASSLGAGEQYF. CDR3 DNA: TGTGCCAGCAGTTTAGGGGCAGGCGAGCAGTACTTC. The chain has TRBV27 and TRBJ2-7, with a possible D match to TRBD1 (5 bases). The length of the CDR3 is 12 residues. The germline V and J ends were trimmed by 2 bases and 6 bases, with 8 bases remaining between them. Germline CDR1 is MNHEY and CDR2 is SMNVEV (reference sequence).

The chain joins TRBV20-1 to TRBJ2-7; TRBD1 matches 9 bases. J gave up 2 bases and V 2 bases, and 10 bases lay outside the gene matches. Germline CDR1 DFQATT, CDR2 SNEGSKA (reference sequence). The CDR3 sequence is 16 residues long. The DNA of the CDR3 is TGCAGTGCTAGACTTCCCGGGACAGGGAATGCCTACGAGCAGTACTTC. Amino acids: CSARLPGTGNAYEQYF.

This clonotype came up many times. The V and J genes are TRBV12-3 or TRBV12-4 and TRBJ2-7; TRBD2 aligns across 8 bases. V lost 4 bases and J lost 0; bases outside the gene matches: 2. The CDR3 runs 14 residues. CDR3 sequence (DNA): TGTGCCAGCAGTTATAGCGGGGTCTCCTACGAGCAGTACTTC. Translating it yields CASSYSGVSYEQYF.

The CDR3 bases are TGTGCCAGCAGCGTCGACAGGGGAAATTCACCCCTCCACTTT. This gives the protein CASSVDRGNSPLHF. The J gene is TRBJ1-6, the V gene TRBV14; TRBD1 agrees at 8 bases. Germline V gene data show CDR1 as SGHDN and CDR2 as FVKESK. The CDR3 totals 14 residues. V lost 5 bases and J lost 7; bases outside the gene matches: 4.

This clonotype occurred a few times. The J gene is TRBJ2-7, the V gene TRBV5-1; 9 bases are a match to TRBD1. Germline V gene sequence: CDR1 SGHRS, CDR2 YFSETQ. V was pared by 4 bases and J by 6 bases, with 5 bases of the junction left unmatched. This CDR3 region has 13 residues. The CDR3 DNA is TGCGCCAGCAGCCTTTGGACAGGGGCCGAGCAGTACTTC. This encodes CASSLWTGAEQYF.

In this sample, this clonotype turned up a few times. The chain uses TRBV27 and TRBJ2-5; D possibly corresponds to TRBD2 (7 bases). The V and J ends lost 10 bases and 5 bases respectively, with 26 bases between them. The CDR3 spans 16 residues. Germline V gene sequence: CDR1 MNHEY, CDR2 SMNVEV (reference sequence). In DNA form, the CDR3 reads TGTGCCACCTCATTTACCAGGGGAGGGAGTTATGAGACCCAGTACTTC. Protein product: CATSFTRGGSYETQYF.

This clonotype was observed a few times. This chain's CDR3 is CASTRGQGRGETQYF. The CDR3 DNA is TGTGCCAGTACCAGGGGACAGGGACGGGGAGAGACCCAGTACTTC. The V gene is TRBV19, the J gene TRBJ2-5; 9 bases are shared with TRBD1. This CDR3 contains 15 residues. The trim removed 7 bases at V and 4 bases at J, leaving 10 bases unmatched. The germline gives CDR1 LNHDA, CDR2 SQIVND (reference sequence).

There are a few counts of this clonotype. The chain has TRBV12-3 or TRBV12-4 and TRBJ2-7; D may be TRBD2 (5 bases). The CDR3 has 13 residues. V was clipped by 0 bases and J by 5 bases, with 8 bases between them. The CDR3, as DNA: TGTGCCAGCAGTTTAGCGGGAGTCGACGAGCAGTACTTC. Amino acid sequence: CASSLAGVDEQYF.